This paragraph covers one T cell receptor beta chain sequence. The sample originates from a study of blood T cell repertoires in COVID-19. Clones were sequenced by immunoSEQ multiplex PCR, and TCRdb holds only the in-frame ones, with some missing. The sample shows about 290,000 clones, around nine tenths of them seen only once. This CDR3 is 17 amino acids long. This TCR was sampled from a woman in her forties who had recovered from COVID-19. The chain has TRBV1 and TRBJ2-1; the table's D call TRBD2 went unverified against the DNA. TRBV1 is annotated as a pseudogene. The material sequenced was PBMCs or T cells enriched from blood (not recorded which). The CDR3 protein is CTSSQELAGGSYNEQFF. CDR3 sequence (DNA): TGCACCAGCAGCCAAGAACTAGCGGGAGGGTCCTACAATGAGCAGTTCTTC.